The present TCR beta chain was sequenced within a study of T-cell memory formation after mild COVID-19. Study summary: TCR clusters largely stayed donor specific.

TCR alpha and TCR beta cDNA libraries carrying sample barcodes and UMIs came from 5'RACE with constant-segment primers. TCRdb fed the 5' RACE reads into MiXCR, producing one record per CDR3 protein. The table shows 65,000 to 100,000 distinct CDR3 sequences, with over 10% occurring only once. Study results and limitations: Clones that contracted clustered mainly in CM and EM if CD4+ and in EMRA if CD8+.

The CDR3 contains 12 residues. V was pared by 4 bases and J by 6 bases, with 9 bases between. Looked up from germline, CDR1 is SQVTM and CDR2 is ANQGSEA. A note on this clonotype: Its cognate antigen is unknown.

Sequenced material: PBMCs or a T cell subset sorted from them (not recorded which). This chain uses TRBV29-1 with TRBJ2-2; D is undetermined. The TCR was taken from a man aged 18 to 29 who had mild COVID-19 (a few samples of this study predate the infection). Cell type and time point are not known. This chain's CDR3 is CSVVYPPGELFF. CDR3 coding DNA: TGCAGCGTTGTGTACCCTCCCGGGGAGCTGTTTTTT.